One and the same sample provided the 17 T cell receptor beta chains below, sequenced in a study of shared clonotypes between healthy human individuals. Profiled with immunoSEQ multiplex PCR; TCRdb holds only in-frame clones, not every one. The data show about 980,000 clones, less than 85% seen once. The sequencing input was memory CD4+ T cells sorted from blood. Noted subset: CD45RA-negative fraction. These receptors were taken from a man aged 18 to 30 in good health.

V and J are TRBV27 and TRBJ2-4, with D possibly being TRBD1 (6 bases). Trimming shortened V by 11 bases and J by 2 bases, and 16 bases separated the two germline ends. Looked up from germline, CDR1 is MNHEY and CDR2 is SMNVEV (reference sequence). The length of the CDR3 is 14 residues. This CDR3 is CASRGGVPKNIQYF. For the CDR3, the DNA is TGTGCCTCCAGGGGTGGTGTTCCCAAAAACATTCAGTACTTC.

The J gene is TRBJ2-3, the V gene TRBV19, with 7 bases lining up with TRBD1. The CDR3 has 13 amino acids. Trimming removed 6 bases from V and 2 bases from J; junction bases left unmatched: 2. CDR1 and CDR2 (germline): LNHDA, SQIVND (reference sequence). CDR3 in amino acids: CASRRGLTDTQYF. CDR3 sequence (DNA): TGTGCCAGTAGAAGGGGGCTCACAGATACGCAGTATTTT.

This clone occurred a few times. The chain joins TRBV7-2 to TRBJ2-7; D possibly corresponds to TRBD2 (6 bases). Trimming shortened V by 3 bases and J by 3 bases, and 9 bases separated the two germline ends. The CDR3 is 13 residues long. Germline-derived CDR1 and CDR2 are SGHTA and FQGNSA. CDR3 region: CASSLGLRYEQYF. In DNA, the CDR3 is TGTGCCAGCAGCTTGGGACTTCGCTACGAGCAGTACTTC.

This clone was seen a single time. This chain uses TRBV6-1 with TRBJ1-5; D not resolved. V was cut by 3 bases and J by 12 bases, with 9 bases left in between. Germline V gene data show CDR1 as MNHNS and CDR2 as SASEGT. This CDR3 has 11 residues. CDR3 DNA: TGTGCCAGCAGTGAGGGGTGGTTCCAGCATTTT. As protein: CASSEGWFQHF.

This clone was seen a handful of times. The rearrangement links TRBV6-6 to TRBJ2-7; no clear D gene. The CDR3 is made up of 14 amino acids. V lost 0 bases and J 4 bases, leaving 10 bases between the germline ends. Looked up from germline, CDR1 is MNHNY and CDR2 is SVGAGI (reference sequence). CDR3 loop: CASSYSSIGYEQYF. In DNA form, the CDR3 reads TGTGCCAGCAGTTACTCGAGCATCGGTTACGAGCAGTACTTC.

V and J are TRBV6-4 and TRBJ2-2; 14 bases map to TRBD2. This CDR3 comprises 16 residues. V lost 7 bases to trimming and J lost 5 bases; unmatched junction nucleotides: 6. Germline-derived CDR1 and CDR2 are MRHNA and SNTAGT. CDR3 nucleotide sequence: TGTGCCAGCACCCCGACTAGCGGGGGGGTGACCGGGGAGCTGTTTTTT. This codes for CASTPTSGGVTGELFF.

The chain recombines TRBV11-1 with TRBJ1-2, with a weak D call TRBD1 (6 bases). The V and J ends lost 1 base and 13 bases respectively, with 19 bases between them. The germline gives CDR1 SGHAT, CDR2 FQDESV (reference sequence). CDR3 length equals 14 residues. The CDR3 protein is CASSLGTESYRSTF. The CDR3 nucleotides are TGTGCCAGCAGCTTAGGGACAGAATCATATCGGAGCACCTTC.

The chain recombines TRBV7-2 with TRBJ2-7; D is ambiguous. Germline CDR1 reads SGHTA; CDR2 reads FQGNSA. The CDR3 length is 15 residues. V gave up 0 bases and J gave up 5 bases, with 14 bases separating them. CDR3 sequence: CASSLALGYSNEQYF. The CDR3 DNA follows: TGTGCCAGCAGCTTAGCGTTGGGGTATTCCAACGAGCAGTACTTC.

In this sample, this clone turned up many times. Other nucleotide sequences from this sample produce the same CDR3. The V and J genes are TRBV18 and TRBJ2-2; the D is unclear. From germline, CDR1 is KGHSH and CDR2 LQKENI. Trimming shortened V by 1 base and J by 8 bases, and 2 bases separated the two germline ends. The CDR3 is 11 residues long. This CDR3 reads CASSPLGELFF. CDR3 in DNA: TGTGCCAGCTCACCACTGGGGGAGCTGTTTTTT.

This chain uses TRBV10-1 with TRBJ2-2; 11 bases agree with TRBD1. Losses at the gene ends were 8 bases for V and 3 bases for J; bases not matched to a gene: 2. CDR1 is WNHNN, CDR2 SYGVQD, per germline (reference sequence). The CDR3 has 14 amino acids. In DNA, the CDR3 is TGCGCCAGCGGGGGACAGGGGGACACCGGGGAGCTGTTTTTT. It encodes CASGGQGDTGELFF.

In its sample, this clone was seen a few times. V usage is TRBV5-1 and J usage is TRBJ1-6; D is uncertain. Germline CDR1 is SGHRS and CDR2 is YFSETQ. Trimming shortened V by 5 bases and J by 9 bases, and 12 bases separated the two germline ends. This CDR3 comprises 13 residues. This chain's CDR3 is CASRGPEGSPLHF. As DNA, the CDR3 is TGCGCCAGCAGGGGTCCTGAGGGTTCACCCCTCCACTTT.

The chain employs TRBV7-9 and TRBJ1-4, with D maybe TRBD1 (6 bases). The CDR3 has 14 residues. Germline loops: CDR1 SEHNR, CDR2 FQNEAQ (reference sequence). Trimming took 2 bases from V and 8 from J, leaving 12 bases between them. The CDR3 DNA reads as TGTGCCAGCAGCTTACGAGGGGGAAGCGAAAAACTGTTTTTT. Translating it yields CASSLRGGSEKLFF.

This clone was seen only a few times. The chain is built from TRBV7-2 and TRBJ1-6; D is undetermined. The CDR3 totals 17 residues. Trimming took 0 bases from V and 4 from J, leaving 13 bases between them. Looked up from germline, CDR1 is SGHTA and CDR2 is FQGNSA. The CDR3 DNA sequence: TGTGCCAGCAGCTTAGCGGTCGAGTCGCTATATAATTCACCCCTCCACTTT. The encoded protein is CASSLAVESLYNSPLHF.

The gene calls are TRBV18 and TRBJ1-6; D is undetermined. The CDR3 spans 14 residues. Trimming left V 2 bases short and J 10 bases short, with 12 bases between. The V gene's germline CDR1 is KGHSH and CDR2 LQKENI. The CDR3 bases are TGTGCCAGCTCACCAACCACAGCCAAATCACCCCTCCACTTT. Translation: CASSPTTAKSPLHF.

In regard to this clone: A read error likely explains this, since a far larger clone differs by one base. This chain joins TRBV7-9 and TRBJ2-7, with 8 bases that match TRBD1. There are 13 residues in the CDR3. Per germline, CDR1 SEHNR and CDR2 FQNEAQ (reference sequence). Losses at the gene ends were 3 bases for V and 4 bases for J; bases not matched to a gene: 2. The CDR3 DNA reads as TGTGCCAGCAGCTTGCAGGGGGCATACGAGCAGTACTTC. Amino acids: CASSLQGAYEQYF.

This clone has just a few counts. The J gene is TRBJ2-3, the V gene TRBV25-1; D remains unclear. CDR1 and CDR2 from the germline V gene are MGHDK and SYGVNS. Deletions cut 3 bases from V and 2 bases from J, with 6 bases between. This CDR3 region has 13 residues. This chain's CDR3 is CASSEWSTDTQYF. The CDR3, as DNA: TGTGCCAGCAGTGAGTGGTCCACAGATACGCAGTATTTT. Using reference TRBV25-1 and TRBJ2-3 for the parts outside the CDR3, the full variable domain is EADIYQTPRYLVIGTGKKITLECSQTMGHDKMYWYQQDPGMELHLIHYSYGVNSTEKGDLSSESTVSRIRTEHFPLTLESARPSHTSQYLCASSEWSTDTQYFGPGTRLTVL.

This clone has only one observation. The rearrangement joins TRBV18 to TRBJ2-5; no reliable D call. CDR1 is KGHSH and CDR2 is LQKENI in the germline V gene. The ends were cut back, 3 bases at V and 4 bases at J, with 12 bases in the middle. The CDR3 is made up of 14 amino acids. This chain's CDR3 is CASSPPVHTETQYF. The CDR3 coding sequence is TGTGCCAGCTCACCCCCGGTGCATACAGAGACCCAGTACTTC.